This is a list of T cell receptor beta chains from one sample in a study of T cell changes during pregnancy in multiple sclerosis. Profiled with immunoSEQ multiplex PCR; TCRdb holds only in-frame clones, not every one. Counted here are about 110,000 clones, approximately 93% occurring once; the ten biggest clones make up about 3.5%. The sequenced sample was peripheral blood, obtained after pregnancy. The origin of the receptors is a female donor with multiple sclerosis, enrolled in a pregnancy study. CDR3s include the opening cysteine and the closing phenylalanine or tryptophan.

CDR3aa,j_gene,v_gene
CASSQDGGNTEAFF,TRBJ1-1,TRBV4-1
CASSQGFVSETQYF,TRBJ2-5,TRBV4-1
CASSYNPQRQGSREQYF,TRBJ2-7,TRBV11-2
CSVGGTGETGELFF,TRBJ2-2,TRBV29-1
CASSRQGYGNTIYF,TRBJ1-3,TRBV6-1
CASSITWRTNRYYDYGYTF,TRBJ1-2,TRBV19
CASSVERQGFGQPQHF,TRBJ1-5,TRBV7-9
CASSVDPRTSGGVGRETQYF,TRBJ2-5,TRBV9
CASSISGGETQYF,TRBJ2-5,TRBV6-4
CASIRETQYF,TRBJ2-5,TRBV6-1
CASSTLAGDSYEQYF,TRBJ2-7,TRBV19
CASSRRGVSTDTQYF,TRBJ2-3,TRBV11-1
CASSGGQGEETQYF,TRBJ2-5,TRBV5-1
CASSSSGQGYHEQYF,TRBJ2-7,TRBV13
CASSQTSLNTDTQYF,TRBJ2-3,TRBV5-1
CAIQAMMNTEAFF,TRBJ1-1,TRBV7-2
CASSVKRPIFTEAFF,TRBJ1-1,TRBV6-1
CASSAHGTHYSNQPQHF,TRBJ1-5,TRBV6-1
CASRGYSYEQYF,TRBJ2-7,TRBV27
CASSLTGSGNTIYF,TRBJ1-3,TRBV5-5
CASSSLKGAAGNTIYF,TRBJ1-3,TRBV7-9
CASSLVAGGEADTQYF,TRBJ2-3,TRBV5-1
CASSWGQANEKLFF,TRBJ1-4,TRBV7-8
CASSRKDRGETQYF,TRBJ2-5,TRBV9
CASSLSSGQGSYEQYF,TRBJ2-7,TRBV27
CASSSRDSLNEQFF,TRBJ2-1,TRBV6-5
CAISGGGSEKLFF,TRBJ1-4,TRBV10-3
CASSGRHRISSLYSNQPQHF,TRBJ1-5,TRBV19
CSVEQGGGGDETQYF,TRBJ2-5,TRBV29-1
CAISRTGGNEKLFF,TRBJ1-4,TRBV10-3
CASSSTGTGSYEQYF,TRBJ2-7,TRBV13
CASSPTTSGGLPNEQFF,TRBJ2-1,TRBV11-3
CAWAWELETEAFF,TRBJ1-1,TRBV30
CSGRGALNTEAFF,TRBJ1-1,TRBV29-1
CASLSGGGLGGYTF,TRBJ1-2,TRBV19
CASSLEGAGADTQYF,TRBJ2-3,TRBV5-1
CASSGGDRLLTGELFF,TRBJ2-2,TRBV25-1
CASSRPISDDSTYEQYF,TRBJ2-7,TRBV5-6
CASIAGNYGYTF,TRBJ1-2,TRBV7-2
CASSSQGPQPQHF,TRBJ1-5,TRBV7-2
CATRLGSYEQYF,TRBJ2-7,TRBV6-5
CASAPGPTNYGYTF,TRBJ1-2,TRBV19
CTSSEVRNYGYTF,TRBJ1-2,TRBV1
CASSPLRQDTEAFF,TRBJ1-1,TRBV27
CASIKTGAGDTQYF,TRBJ2-3,TRBV27
CSGGQVNTEAFF,TRBJ1-1,TRBV29-1